The source of this TCR beta chain is a study of cytomegalovirus exposure and HLA in healthy donors. The germline CDR1 and CDR2 sequences are SEHNR and FQNEAQ (reference sequence). With 4 bases removed from V and 5 bases from J, the gap between germline ends came to 14 bases. This CDR3 contains 14 residues. Both 60 Vbeta primers and 13 Jbeta primers went into the PCR. Clones were read by immunoSEQ multiplex PCR, and TCRdb kept only the in-frame ones, dropping some. There are approximately 100,000 clones in the sample; 60% to 80% occur only once, and more than 2% lies in the top ten. The sequenced sample was PBMCs. The V and J genes are TRBV7-9 and TRBJ2-5; perhaps TRBD1 as D (6 bases). This receptor was obtained from a human donor in good health. CDR3 nucleotides: TGTGCCAGCAGCTGGGGAACAGGGTTGGAGACCCAGTACTTC. It codes for CASSWGTGLETQYF.